This record covers a single T cell receptor beta chain. TCRdb processed the 5' RACE reads anew with MiXCR; each CDR3 protein has one entry. The table records about 570,000 distinct CDR3 sequences, 9.6% of them present only once. This entry is derived from a study of identical twins. The sample was also linked to a second study, of yellow fever vaccine responses in identical twins.

The sequence derives from a woman aged 18-29 years in good health. Sequences were obtained from PBMCs.

This CDR3 is CAWRVAGLHEQFF. The CDR3 DNA follows: TGTGCCTGGAGGGTAGCGGGGTTACATGAGCAGTTCTTC. The chain uses TRBV30 and TRBJ2-1; 8 bases align to TRBD2. The CDR3 totals 13 residues. Germline V gene lookup returns CDR1 GTSNPN and CDR2 SVGIG (reference sequence). V trimming: 3 bases; J trimming: 8 bases; junction bases outside the gene matches: 6.